Presented here are 21 T cell receptor beta chains from one specimen sequenced in a study of early T cells in non-severe SARS-CoV-2 infection. MiXCR, applied by TCRdb to the 5' RACE reads, yields one record per CDR3 protein. The sample yields about 30,000 distinct CDR3 sequences, under 4% seen once. The material sequenced was whole blood. These TCRs come from an adult who was a healthcare worker with PCR-confirmed SARS-CoV-2 infection or an uninfected control (not recorded which).

In this sample, this clonotype turned up many times. J is TRBJ2-5 and V is TRBV9, with TRBD1 matching over 7 bases. This CDR3 contains 14 residues. The V gene end was trimmed by 0 bases and the J gene end by 4 bases; junction bases not matched to a gene: 3. CDR1 and CDR2 (germline): SGDLS, YYNGEE. The CDR3 nucleotides are TGTGCCAGCAGCGTAGGAGGGGGCCGAGAGACCCAGTACTTC. This encodes CASSVGGGRETQYF.

This clonotype occurred many times. This sequence joins TRBV11-2 and TRBJ1-2; D unresolved. Germline CDR1 is SGHAT and CDR2 is FQNNGV. Trimming removed 4 bases at V and 2 bases at J, with 11 bases between. The CDR3 is made up of 14 amino acids. The CDR3 region has the DNA TGTGCCAGCAGCTCCGACGGACTAAACTATGGCTACACCTTC. Translating it yields CASSSDGLNYGYTF.

This clonotype has at least ten counts. The chain uses TRBV19 and TRBJ1-5; the match to TRBD1 covers 8 bases. V shed 5 bases and J 4 bases; nucleotides not matched to a gene: 7. This CDR3 has 15 amino acids. Germline CDR1 and CDR2: LNHDA and SQIVND (reference sequence). The CDR3 bases are TGTGCCAGTAGTCTGGACAGGGTAGCAAATCAGCCCCAGCATTTT. Translating gives CASSLDRVANQPQHF.

The sample holds many counts of this clonotype. This chain uses TRBV2 with TRBJ1-1; a weak D match, TRBD1 (6 bases). Germline CDR1 is SNHLY and CDR2 is FYNNEI. CDR3 length: 13 amino acids. V lost 7 bases and J 3 bases, leaving 12 bases between the germline ends. The CDR3 protein is CASNGQGHTEAFF. The CDR3 DNA reads TGTGCCAGCAACGGTCAGGGGCACACTGAAGCTTTCTTT.

This clonotype was detected many times. The CDR3 DNA follows: TGTGCCAGTATCCTCAGAGGCGGCCTCAATCAGCCCCAGCATTTT. Protein: CASILRGGLNQPQHF. J is TRBJ1-5 and V is TRBV19, with D unresolved. This CDR3 has 15 amino acids. V lost 7 bases and J lost 3, with 16 bases in between. The germline CDR1 and CDR2 sequences are LNHDA and SQIVND (reference sequence).

This clonotype was seen repeatedly, ten times or more. The chain links TRBV5-1 to TRBJ2-3; the D gene is possibly TRBD2 (6 bases). V lost 3 bases, J lost 4 bases, and 27 bases lay in between. CDR3 length: 19 amino acids. The germline CDR1 and CDR2 sequences are SGHRS and YFSETQ. The CDR3 DNA is TGCGCCAGCAGCTCCGACGGGGGAGATTGGACCCCAAGTTCAGATACGCAGTATTTT. As protein: CASSSDGGDWTPSSDTQYF.

In this sample, this clonotype turned up many times. The chain recombines TRBV5-4 with TRBJ1-3, with D maybe TRBD1 (5 bases). The ends were cut back, 0 bases at V and 4 bases at J, with 11 bases in the middle. The CDR3 totals 15 residues. The germline V gene encodes CDR1 SGHNT and CDR2 YYREEE (reference sequence). CDR3 amino acids: CASSLVGGSGNTIYF. The CDR3 region has the DNA TGTGCCAGCAGCTTGGTCGGGGGGTCAGGAAACACCATATATTTT.

As concerns this clonotype: A much larger clonotype is one base distant, so this may be a read error. The rearrangement links TRBV6-2 or TRBV6-3 to TRBJ1-2; 7 bases map to TRBD1. The J segment lost 2 bases and the V segment lost 7 bases, leaving 10 bases of the junction unmatched. This CDR3 region has 15 residues. Germline CDR1 and CDR2: MNHEY and SVGEGT. This CDR3 is CASIPRGQRNYGYTF. In nucleotides, the CDR3 is TGTGCCAGCATTCCCCGGGGACAGAGAAACTATGGCTACACCTTC.

This clonotype has a count of ten or more. J is TRBJ1-1 and V is TRBV28, with D possibly being TRBD1 (5 bases). This CDR3 is built from 17 residues. V dropped 5 bases and J dropped 1 base, with 20 bases sitting between them. Looked up from germline, CDR1 is MDHEN and CDR2 is SYDVKM. The CDR3 region has the DNA TGTGCCAGCAGTCCAGCAACCCTGGGACGGCCGAACACTGAAGCTTTCTTT. It translates to CASSPATLGRPNTEAFF.

As DNA, the CDR3 is TGTGCCAGCAGCCTTCGACAGGGAAACTATGGCTACACCTTC. Translation gives CASSLRQGNYGYTF. This rearrangement joins TRBV5-4 to TRBJ1-2, with 7 bases aligning to TRBD1. Trimming removed 4 bases from V and 2 bases from J; junction bases left unmatched: 5. Germline values: CDR1 SGHNT, CDR2 YYREEE (reference sequence). The CDR3 extends over 14 amino acids.

This clonotype was seen at least ten times. The chain recombines TRBV19 with TRBJ2-2, with 11 positions matching TRBD2. V shed 6 bases, J shed 2 bases, and the junction held 5 bases outside the gene matches. Germline CDR1 reads LNHDA; CDR2 reads SQIVND (reference sequence). There are 16 residues in the CDR3. The CDR3 DNA is TGTGCCAGTAGATTACTAGCGGGGGCTAACACCGGGGAGCTGTTTTTT. Translated, it gives CASRLLAGANTGELFF. Supplemented by reference TRBV19 and TRBJ2-2, the full variable domain reads DGGITQSPKYLFRKEGQNVTLSCEQNLNHDAMYWYRQDPGQGLRLIYYSQIVNDFQKGDIAEGYSVSREKKESFPLTVTSAQKNPTAFYLCASRLLAGANTGELFFGEGSRLTVL.

This clonotype was seen ten or more times. The chain uses TRBV5-1 and TRBJ2-6, with TRBD1 as a possible D gene (5 bases). V lost 4 bases to trimming and J lost 9 bases, with 14 bases between them. The CDR3 has 14 amino acids. Germline lookup yields CDR1 SGHRS and CDR2 YFSETQ. This CDR3 reads CASSVRQRGNVLTF. The CDR3, as DNA: TGCGCCAGCAGCGTTCGACAGAGAGGCAACGTCCTGACTTTC.

This clonotype has at least ten counts. V usage is TRBV7-9 and J usage is TRBJ1-2; weak D call: TRBD1 (5 bases). CDR3 length equals 14 residues. From germline, CDR1 is SEHNR and CDR2 FQNEAQ (reference sequence). Trimming took 3 bases from V and 4 from J, leaving 12 bases between them. The CDR3, as DNA: TGTGCCAGCAGCTTGCCGGGTACAGGCTATGGCTACACCTTC. It codes for CASSLPGTGYGYTF. Using reference TRBV7-9 and TRBJ1-2 for the parts outside the CDR3, the full variable domain is DTGVSQNPRHKITKRGQNVTFRCDPISEHNRLYWYRQTLGQGPEFLTYFQNEAQLEKSRLLSDRFSAERPKGSFSTLEIQRTEQGDSAMYLCASSLPGTGYGYTFGSGTRLTVV.

V and J are TRBV3-1 and TRBJ1-2; D is unclear. CDR1 LGHDT and CDR2 YNNKEL come from the germline V gene (reference sequence). The CDR3 runs 15 residues. The V and J ends lost 1 base and 0 bases respectively, with 9 bases between them. CDR3 coding DNA: TGTGCCAGCAGCCAAGCAGGCGGCGCTAACTATGGCTACACCTTC. This sequence encodes CASSQAGGANYGYTF.

This clonotype was counted between two and nine times. This sequence joins TRBV28 and TRBJ1-2; D not resolved. The CDR3 covers 12 residues. The germline V gene has CDR1 MDHEN and CDR2 SYDVKM. V gave up 7 bases and J gave up 7 bases, with 13 bases separating them. CDR3 bases: TGTGCCAGCACCCCAGGCTTCAGTGGCTACACCTTC. Encoded protein: CASTPGFSGYTF.

This clonotype was observed many times. This sequence joins TRBV7-7 and TRBJ2-1, with D possibly matching TRBD1 (7 bases). V lost 5 bases and J 9 bases, leaving 17 bases between the germline ends. CDR1 and CDR2 (germline): SSHAT, FNYEAQ (reference sequence). The CDR3 is 14 residues long. This CDR3 is CASSVNTGEVEQFF. The CDR3 DNA reads as TGTGCCAGCAGCGTGAATACAGGGGAGGTTGAGCAGTTCTTC.

This clonotype was seen more than once but under ten times. The CDR3 here is CASSLVPLDDEQFF. For the CDR3, the DNA is TGTGCCAGCAGCTTAGTGCCCCTCGACGATGAGCAGTTCTTC. The rearrangement uses TRBV7-9 and TRBJ2-1; no clear D. Germline V gives CDR1 SEHNR, CDR2 FQNEAQ (reference sequence). The CDR3 is made up of 14 amino acids. V was trimmed by 1 base and J by 8 bases, leaving 12 bases between them.

This clonotype was counted many times. The genes are TRBV4-1 and TRBJ2-2; 7 positions agree with TRBD1. Trimming removed 0 bases from V and 7 bases from J; junction bases left unmatched: 8. Germline loops: CDR1 MGHRA, CDR2 YSYEKL. The CDR3 is 16 residues long. The chain's CDR3 is CASSQDGNQGVGELFF. CDR3 nucleotide sequence: TGCGCCAGCAGCCAAGATGGCAACCAGGGGGTCGGGGAGCTGTTTTTT.

This clonotype was seen many times. The chain links TRBV7-2 to TRBJ2-7, with D unclear. This CDR3 region has 14 residues. The V gene's germline CDR1 is SGHTA and CDR2 FQGNSA. The V end lost 3 bases, the J end lost 3 bases, and 12 bases lay between the germline ends. CDR3 amino acids: CASSFGISGYEQYF. The CDR3 bases are TGTGCCAGCAGCTTTGGCATATCAGGCTACGAGCAGTACTTC.

This clonotype has ten or more counts. The chain employs TRBV5-1 and TRBJ2-1; 11 bases match TRBD2. The V gene's germline CDR1 is SGHRS and CDR2 YFSETQ. V lost 2 bases and J lost 3; bases outside the gene matches: 1. The CDR3 runs 15 residues. The CDR3 DNA follows: TGCGCCAGCAGCTTCACTAGCGGGGGCTACAATGAGCAGTTCTTC. Protein sequence: CASSFTSGGYNEQFF.

In this sample, this clonotype turned up many times. V is TRBV24-1 and J is TRBJ2-3; D is possibly TRBD1 or TRBD2 (5 bases each). Trimming stripped 4 bases from V and 0 bases from J, with 10 bases between. CDR3 length equals 15 residues. The germline gives CDR1 KGHDR, CDR2 SFDVKD. The CDR3 DNA follows: TGTGCCACCAGTGAGGGACGGATTAGCACAGATACGCAGTATTTT. It yields the protein CATSEGRISTDTQYF.